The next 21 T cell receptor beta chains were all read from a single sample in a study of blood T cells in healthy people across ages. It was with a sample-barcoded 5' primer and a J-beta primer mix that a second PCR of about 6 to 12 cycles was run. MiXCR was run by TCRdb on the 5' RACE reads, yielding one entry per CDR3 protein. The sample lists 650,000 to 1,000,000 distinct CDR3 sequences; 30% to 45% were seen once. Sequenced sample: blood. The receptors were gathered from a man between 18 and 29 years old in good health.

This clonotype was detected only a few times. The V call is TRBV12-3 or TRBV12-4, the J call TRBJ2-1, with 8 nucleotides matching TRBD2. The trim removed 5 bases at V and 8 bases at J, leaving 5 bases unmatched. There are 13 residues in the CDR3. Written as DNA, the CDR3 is TGTGCCAGCAGTGTCAGCGGGGGACATGAGCAGTTCTTC. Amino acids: CASSVSGGHEQFF.

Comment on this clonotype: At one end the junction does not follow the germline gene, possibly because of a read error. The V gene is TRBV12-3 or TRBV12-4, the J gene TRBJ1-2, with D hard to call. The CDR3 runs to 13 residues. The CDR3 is CASSLDGIYGYTF. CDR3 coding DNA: TGCGCCAGCAGTTTAGATGGGATCTATGGCTACACCTTC.

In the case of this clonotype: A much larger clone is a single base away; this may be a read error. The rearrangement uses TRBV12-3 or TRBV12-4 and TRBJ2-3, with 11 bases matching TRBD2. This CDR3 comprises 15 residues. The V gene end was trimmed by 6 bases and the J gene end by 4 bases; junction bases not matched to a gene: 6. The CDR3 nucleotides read TGTGCCAGCAGGACCGGGACTAGCGGCGCAGATACGCAGTATTTT. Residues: CASRTGTSGADTQYF.

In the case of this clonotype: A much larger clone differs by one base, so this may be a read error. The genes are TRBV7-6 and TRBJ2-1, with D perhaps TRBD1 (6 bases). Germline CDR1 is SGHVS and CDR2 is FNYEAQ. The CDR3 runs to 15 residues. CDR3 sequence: CTSSSGTSSYNEQFF. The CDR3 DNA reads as TGTACCAGCAGTTCCGGGACATCTTCCTACAATGAGCAGTTCTTC.

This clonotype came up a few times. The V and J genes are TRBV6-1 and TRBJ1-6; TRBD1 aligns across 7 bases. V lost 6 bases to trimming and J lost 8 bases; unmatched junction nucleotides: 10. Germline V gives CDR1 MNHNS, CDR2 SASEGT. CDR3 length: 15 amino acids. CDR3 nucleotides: TGTGCCAGCAGCAGGGGACAGCTCTCTGATTCACCCCTCCACTTT. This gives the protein CASSRGQLSDSPLHF.

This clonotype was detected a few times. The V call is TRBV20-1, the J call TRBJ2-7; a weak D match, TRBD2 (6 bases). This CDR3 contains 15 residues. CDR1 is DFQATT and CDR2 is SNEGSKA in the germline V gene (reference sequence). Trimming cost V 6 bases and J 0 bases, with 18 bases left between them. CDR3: CSASVRGFSSYEQYF. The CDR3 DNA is TGCAGTGCCTCCGTGCGGGGATTCAGCTCCTACGAGCAGTACTTC.

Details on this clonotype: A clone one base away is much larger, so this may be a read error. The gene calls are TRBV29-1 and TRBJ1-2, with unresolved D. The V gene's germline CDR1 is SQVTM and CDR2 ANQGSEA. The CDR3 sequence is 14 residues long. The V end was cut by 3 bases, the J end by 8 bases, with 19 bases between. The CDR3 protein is CSVEAGLGSRGYTF. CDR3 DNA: TGCAGCGTTGAGGCCGGGTTAGGGTCGAGAGGCTACACCTTC. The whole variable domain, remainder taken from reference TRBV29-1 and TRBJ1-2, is SAVISQKPSRDICQRGTSLTIQCQVDSQVTMMFWYRQQPGQSLTLIATANQGSEATYESGFVIDKFPISRPNLTFSTLTVSNMSPEDSSIYLCSVEAGLGSRGYTFGSGTRLTVV.

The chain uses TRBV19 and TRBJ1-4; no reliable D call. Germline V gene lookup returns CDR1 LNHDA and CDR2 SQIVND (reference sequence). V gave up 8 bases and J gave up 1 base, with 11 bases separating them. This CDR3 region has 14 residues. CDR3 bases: TGTGCCAGTTTAGCTTCTGGAACTAATGAAAAACTGTTTTTT. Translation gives CASLASGTNEKLFF.

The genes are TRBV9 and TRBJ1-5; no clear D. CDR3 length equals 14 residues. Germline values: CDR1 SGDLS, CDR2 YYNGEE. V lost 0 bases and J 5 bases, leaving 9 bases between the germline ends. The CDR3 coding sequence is TGTGCCAGCAGCGTAGGGCAGACTGATCAGCCCCAGCATTTT. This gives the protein CASSVGQTDQPQHF. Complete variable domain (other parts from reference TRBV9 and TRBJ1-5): DSGVTQTPKHLITATGQRVTLRCSPRSGDLSVYWYQQSLDQGLQFLIQYYNGEERAKGNILERFSAQQFPDLHSELNLSSLELGDSALYFCASSVGQTDQPQHFGDGTRLSIL.

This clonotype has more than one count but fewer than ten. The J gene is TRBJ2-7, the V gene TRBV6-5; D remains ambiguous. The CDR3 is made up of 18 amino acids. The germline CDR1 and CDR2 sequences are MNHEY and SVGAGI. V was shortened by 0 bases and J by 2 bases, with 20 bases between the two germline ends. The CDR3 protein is CASSYSSVGQASPYEQYF. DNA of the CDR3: TGTGCCAGCAGTTACTCGTCGGTCGGTCAGGCTTCCCCCTACGAGCAGTACTTC.

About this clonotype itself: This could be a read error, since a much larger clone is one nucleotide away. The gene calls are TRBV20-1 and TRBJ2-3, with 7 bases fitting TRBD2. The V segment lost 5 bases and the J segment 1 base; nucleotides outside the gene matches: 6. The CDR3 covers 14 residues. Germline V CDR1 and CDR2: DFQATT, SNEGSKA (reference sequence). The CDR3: CSAASGVRTDTQYF. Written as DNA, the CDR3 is TGCAGTGCTGCCAGCGGGGTTCGCACAGATACGCAGTATTTT.

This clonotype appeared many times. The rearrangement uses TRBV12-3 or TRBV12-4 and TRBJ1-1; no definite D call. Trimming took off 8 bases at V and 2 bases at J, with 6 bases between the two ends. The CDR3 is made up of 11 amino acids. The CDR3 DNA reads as TGTGCCAGCGGGTTAAACACTGAAGCTTTCTTT. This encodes CASGLNTEAFF.

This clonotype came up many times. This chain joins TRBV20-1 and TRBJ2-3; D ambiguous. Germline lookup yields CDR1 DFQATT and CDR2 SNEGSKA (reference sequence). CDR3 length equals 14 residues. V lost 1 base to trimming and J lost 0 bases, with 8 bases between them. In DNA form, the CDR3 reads TGCAGTGCTAGAGCACCTGTTAGCACAGATACGCAGTATTTT. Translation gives CSARAPVSTDTQYF.

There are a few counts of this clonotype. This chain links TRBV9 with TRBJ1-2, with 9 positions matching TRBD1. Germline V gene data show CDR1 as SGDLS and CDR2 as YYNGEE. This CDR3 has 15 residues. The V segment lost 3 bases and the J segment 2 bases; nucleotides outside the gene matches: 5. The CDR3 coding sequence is TGTGCCAGCAGCGACTTGACAGGGGGAAACTATGGCTACACCTTC. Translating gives CASSDLTGGNYGYTF. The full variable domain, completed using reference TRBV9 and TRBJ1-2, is DSGVTQTPKHLITATGQRVTLRCSPRSGDLSVYWYQQSLDQGLQFLIQYYNGEERAKGNILERFSAQQFPDLHSELNLSSLELGDSALYFCASSDLTGGNYGYTFGSGTRLTVV.

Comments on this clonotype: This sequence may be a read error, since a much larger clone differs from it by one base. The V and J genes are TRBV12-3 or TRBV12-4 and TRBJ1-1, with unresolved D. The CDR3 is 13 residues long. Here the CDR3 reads CASSRQLNTKAFF. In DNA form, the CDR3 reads TGTGCCAGCAGTCGGCAGCTTAACACTAAAGCTTTCTTT.

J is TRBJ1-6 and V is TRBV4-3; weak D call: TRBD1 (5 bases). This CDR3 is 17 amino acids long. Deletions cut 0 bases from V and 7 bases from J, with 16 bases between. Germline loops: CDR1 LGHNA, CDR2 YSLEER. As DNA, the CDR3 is TGCGCCAGCAGCCAAGATCAGTCGCCAGGGCCGAATTCACCCCTCCACTTT. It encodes CASSQDQSPGPNSPLHF.

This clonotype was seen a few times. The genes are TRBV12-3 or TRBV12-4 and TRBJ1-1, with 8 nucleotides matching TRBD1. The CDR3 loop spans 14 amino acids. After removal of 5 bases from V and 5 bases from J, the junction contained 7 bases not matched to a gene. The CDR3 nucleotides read TGTGCCAGCAGTGTGTATACAGGGGGGACTGAAGCTTTCTTT. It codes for CASSVYTGGTEAFF.

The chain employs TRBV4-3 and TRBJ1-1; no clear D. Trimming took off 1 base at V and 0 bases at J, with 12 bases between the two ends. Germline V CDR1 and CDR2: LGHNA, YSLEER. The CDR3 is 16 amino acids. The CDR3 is CASSQAVYPLNTEAFF. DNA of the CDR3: TGCGCCAGCAGCCAAGCAGTCTACCCCTTGAACACTGAAGCTTTCTTT.

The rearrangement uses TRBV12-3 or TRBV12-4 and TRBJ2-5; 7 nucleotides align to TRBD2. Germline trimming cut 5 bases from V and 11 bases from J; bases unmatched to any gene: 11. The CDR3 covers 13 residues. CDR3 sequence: CASSQGGADEQYF. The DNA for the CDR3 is TGTGCCAGCAGTCAGGGAGGGGCCGATGAGCAGTACTTC.

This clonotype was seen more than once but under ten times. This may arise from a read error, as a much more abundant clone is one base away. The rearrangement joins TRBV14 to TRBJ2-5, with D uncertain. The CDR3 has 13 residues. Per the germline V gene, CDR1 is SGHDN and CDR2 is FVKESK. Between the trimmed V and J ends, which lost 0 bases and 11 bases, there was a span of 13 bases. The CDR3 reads CASSQEIDNEQYF. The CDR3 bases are TGTGCCAGCAGCCAAGAAATCGACAATGAGCAGTACTTC.

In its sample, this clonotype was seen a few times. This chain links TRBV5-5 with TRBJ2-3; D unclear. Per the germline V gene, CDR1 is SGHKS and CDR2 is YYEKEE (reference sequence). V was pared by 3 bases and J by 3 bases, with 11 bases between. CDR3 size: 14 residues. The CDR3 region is CASSSTKGTDTQYF. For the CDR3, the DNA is TGTGCCAGCAGCTCAACGAAGGGAACAGATACGCAGTATTTT. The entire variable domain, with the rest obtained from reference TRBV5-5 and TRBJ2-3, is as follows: DAGVTQSPTHLIKTRGQQVTLRCSPISGHKSVSWYQQVLGQGPQFIFQYYEKEERGRGNFPDRFSARQFPNYSSELNVNALLLGDSALYLCASSSTKGTDTQYFGPGTRLTVL.